The clone carrying this T cell receptor (beta chain) was detected only once. Antigen specificity is unknown. The data were taken from a study of lymphopenia after photon versus proton radiotherapy. Overall study findings and caveats: A bigger post-nadir fall in TCR diversity correlated inversely with survival time in deceased patients. Post-nadir diversity loss with photons came from oligoclonal expansion, particularly CD8+ Temra cells. Relative stability marked proton patients; photon patients lost diversity and naive cells.

Produced via immunoSEQ multiplex PCR; TCRdb's table is partial and in-frame only. The sample has tens of thousands of clones, just over 90% seen once. Losses at the gene ends were 1 base for V and 2 bases for J; bases not matched to a gene: 11. The CDR3 contains 18 residues. This clonotype originated in a woman between 65 and 79 years old with pancreatic cancer. The specimen comprised peripheral blood, sampled from a patient treated with photon-based radiotherapy. This chain joins TRBV5-3 and TRBJ2-3, with 9 bases fitting TRBD2. TRBV5-3 is labeled an ORF, and its function is uncertain. CDR3 DNA sequence: TGTGCCAGAAGCTTGTCTGAGACTAGCGGACGAATCACAGATACGCAGTATTTT. This sequence encodes CARSLSETSGRITDTQYF.